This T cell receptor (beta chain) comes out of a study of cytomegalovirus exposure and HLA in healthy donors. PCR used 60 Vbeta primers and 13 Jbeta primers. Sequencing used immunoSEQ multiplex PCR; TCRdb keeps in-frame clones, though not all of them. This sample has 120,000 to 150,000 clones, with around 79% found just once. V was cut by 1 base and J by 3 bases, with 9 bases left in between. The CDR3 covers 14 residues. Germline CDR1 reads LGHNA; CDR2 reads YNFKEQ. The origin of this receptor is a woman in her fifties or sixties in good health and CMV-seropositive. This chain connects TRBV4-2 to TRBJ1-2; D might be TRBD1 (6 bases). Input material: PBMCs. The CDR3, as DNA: TGTGCCAGCAGCCAAGTGGCAGGGGACTATGGCTACACCTTC. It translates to CASSQVAGDYGYTF.